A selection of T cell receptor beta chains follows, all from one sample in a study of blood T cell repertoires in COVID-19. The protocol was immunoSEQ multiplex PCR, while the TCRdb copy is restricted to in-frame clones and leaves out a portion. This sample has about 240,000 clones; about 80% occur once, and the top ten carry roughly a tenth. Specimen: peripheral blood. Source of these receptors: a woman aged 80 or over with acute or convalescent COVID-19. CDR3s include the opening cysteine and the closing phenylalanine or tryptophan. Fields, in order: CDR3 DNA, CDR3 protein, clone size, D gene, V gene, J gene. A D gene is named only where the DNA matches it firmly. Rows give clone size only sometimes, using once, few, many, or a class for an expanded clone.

CDR3 DNA: TGTGCCAGCAGTCCCCTAGGGGGCCGGAACACTGAAGCTTTCTTT
CDR3 protein: CASSPLGGRNTEAFF
clone size: -
D gene: TRBD1
V gene: TRBV2
J gene: TRBJ1-1

CDR3 DNA: TGTGCCAGCAGCTTGAACACCGGAAACACCATATATTTT
CDR3 protein: CASSLNTGNTIYF
clone size: -
D gene: -
V gene: TRBV7-2
J gene: TRBJ1-3

CDR3 DNA: TGCGCCAGCAGCCCCACTGGACTTATGAACACTGAAGCTTTCTTT
CDR3 protein: CASSPTGLMNTEAFF
clone size: -
D gene: -
V gene: TRBV5-1
J gene: TRBJ1-1

CDR3 DNA: TGTGCCAGCAGTGAGGGGGGACAGCAGAGCTATGGCTACACCTTC
CDR3 protein: CASSEGGQQSYGYTF
clone size: -
D gene: TRBD1
V gene: TRBV2
J gene: TRBJ1-2

CDR3 DNA: TGTGCCAGCAGTTCTGCGGCGGGGGTCGGTTCACCCCTCCACTTT
CDR3 protein: CASSSAAGVGSPLHF
clone size: -
D gene: -
V gene: TRBV27
J gene: TRBJ1-6

CDR3 DNA: TGTGCCAGCAGCTTGTTACCTAGCGGGGGGGGTGAGCAGTTCTTC
CDR3 protein: CASSLLPSGGGEQFF
clone size: -
D gene: TRBD2
V gene: TRBV5-4
J gene: TRBJ2-1

CDR3 DNA: TGTGCCAGCAGCTTAGATACGGGACATGCTAATTCACCCCTCCACTTT
CDR3 protein: CASSLDTGHANSPLHF
clone size: -
D gene: -
V gene: TRBV7-9
J gene: TRBJ1-6

CDR3 DNA: TGCGCCAGCAGCTGGGGGGGACACGAGGGCTACGAGCAGTACTTC
CDR3 protein: CASSWGGHEGYEQYF
clone size: -
D gene: -
V gene: TRBV5-1
J gene: TRBJ2-7

CDR3 DNA: TGTGCCAGCAGCCCCGGGACTAGCGGGGTTCGGGAGCAGTTCTTC
CDR3 protein: CASSPGTSGVREQFF
clone size: -
D gene: TRBD2
V gene: TRBV14
J gene: TRBJ2-1

CDR3 DNA: TGTGCCAGCAGTATAGCAGGGGATACCGGGGAGCTGTTTTTT
CDR3 protein: CASSIAGDTGELFF
clone size: once
D gene: -
V gene: TRBV19
J gene: TRBJ2-2

CDR3 DNA: TGCGCCAGCAAGGGACAGGTCTTCAAGAACACTGAAGCTTTCTTT
CDR3 protein: CASKGQVFKNTEAFF
clone size: -
D gene: TRBD1
V gene: TRBV10-1
J gene: TRBJ1-1

CDR3 DNA: TGTGCCAGCAGCCCCGAAGGGGGCTCCTATAATTCACCCCTCCACTTT
CDR3 protein: CASSPEGGSYNSPLHF
clone size: few
D gene: -
V gene: TRBV2
J gene: TRBJ1-6

CDR3 DNA: TGTGCCAGCTCACCAGAACCGGGGGGAGCTAACTATGGCTACACCTTC
CDR3 protein: CASSPEPGGANYGYTF
clone size: -
D gene: -
V gene: TRBV18
J gene: TRBJ1-2

CDR3 DNA: TGTGCCTGGAAAGGGACAGCGAACACCGGGGAGCTGTTTTTT
CDR3 protein: CAWKGTANTGELFF
clone size: -
D gene: TRBD1
V gene: TRBV30
J gene: TRBJ2-2

CDR3 DNA: TGTGCCAGCAGTCTCTCTATAGGGACAGGGGGAACCTATGGCTACACCTTC
CDR3 protein: CASSLSIGTGGTYGYTF
clone size: once
D gene: TRBD1
V gene: TRBV28
J gene: TRBJ1-2

CDR3 DNA: TGTGCCAGCAGTTCTGGACAGGGGTTGAACGAGCAGTACTTC
CDR3 protein: CASSSGQGLNEQYF
clone size: -
D gene: TRBD1
V gene: TRBV5-6
J gene: TRBJ2-7

CDR3 DNA: TGTGCCAGCAGCTTAGTTGCGGGTTCTAACTATGGCTACACCTTC
CDR3 protein: CASSLVAGSNYGYTF
clone size: once
D gene: -
V gene: TRBV7-3
J gene: TRBJ1-2

CDR3 DNA: TGTGCCAGTATGGGGCAGAACTACAATGAGCAGTTCTTC
CDR3 protein: CASMGQNYNEQFF
clone size: -
D gene: -
V gene: TRBV19
J gene: TRBJ2-1

CDR3 DNA: TGTGCCAGCAGCCAGGGACAGGGTTATCAGCCCCAGCATTTT
CDR3 protein: CASSQGQGYQPQHF
clone size: -
D gene: TRBD1
V gene: TRBV5-5
J gene: TRBJ1-5

CDR3 DNA: TGTGCCAGCAGTTTACCCGGACTAGCCTCCTACGAGCAGTACTTC
CDR3 protein: CASSLPGLASYEQYF
clone size: -
D gene: TRBD2
V gene: TRBV28
J gene: TRBJ2-7

CDR3 DNA: TGCAGCGTTGCCCAACAGGGCCCCTACGAGCAGTACTTC
CDR3 protein: CSVAQQGPYEQYF
clone size: -
D gene: -
V gene: TRBV29-1
J gene: TRBJ2-7

CDR3 DNA: TGTGCCAGCAGGCTCGGACTAGCGGGGGGGCCCGAGCAGTACTTC
CDR3 protein: CASRLGLAGGPEQYF
clone size: once
D gene: TRBD2
V gene: TRBV28
J gene: TRBJ2-7

CDR3 DNA: TGTGCCAGCAGCTTAGCGGGCAGGTTGACCGAGCAGTACTTC
CDR3 protein: CASSLAGRLTEQYF
clone size: -
D gene: -
V gene: TRBV7-2
J gene: TRBJ2-7

CDR3 DNA: TGTGCCAGCTCACCGAGTAGTAGCAATCAGCCCCAGCATTTT
CDR3 protein: CASSPSSSNQPQHF
clone size: -
D gene: -
V gene: TRBV18
J gene: TRBJ1-5

CDR3 DNA: TGTGCCAGCAGGACTGGGGGAAACACCATATATTTT
CDR3 protein: CASRTGGNTIYF
clone size: -
D gene: -
V gene: TRBV28
J gene: TRBJ1-3

CDR3 DNA: TGTGCCAGCAGTGACAGACTTGAAGCTTTCTTT
CDR3 protein: CASSDRLEAFF
clone size: -
D gene: -
V gene: TRBV12-3/TRBV12-4
J gene: TRBJ1-1

CDR3 DNA: TGTGCCAGCAGAATTGCGGGGGGTACCAACAATGAGCAGTTCTTC
CDR3 protein: CASRIAGGTNNEQFF
clone size: -
D gene: TRBD2
V gene: TRBV3-1/TRBV3-2
J gene: TRBJ2-1

CDR3 DNA: TGTGCCAGCCAGCAGGGGCAGTCTGGGGCCAACGTCCTGACTTTC
CDR3 protein: CASQQGQSGANVLTF
clone size: -
D gene: -
V gene: TRBV28
J gene: TRBJ2-6

CDR3 DNA: TGTGCCAGCAGCCGGGGACAGGCCTTGGGAAACACCATATATTTT
CDR3 protein: CASSRGQALGNTIYF
clone size: -
D gene: TRBD1
V gene: TRBV6-5
J gene: TRBJ1-3

CDR3 DNA: TGCAGCGTTGGACAGCCTGAAGCTTTCTTT
CDR3 protein: CSVGQPEAFF
clone size: -
D gene: -
V gene: TRBV29-1
J gene: TRBJ1-1

CDR3 DNA: TGTGCCAGTAGCGACAGGGTTAATCAGCCCCAGCATTTT
CDR3 protein: CASSDRVNQPQHF
clone size: -
D gene: TRBD1
V gene: TRBV19
J gene: TRBJ1-5

CDR3 DNA: TGTGCCATTAGCGGGGGGCGAAGCACAGATACGCAGTATTTT
CDR3 protein: CAISGGRSTDTQYF
clone size: once
D gene: TRBD2
V gene: TRBV10-3
J gene: TRBJ2-3

CDR3 DNA: TGTGCCAGTAGTCTAGGACGCGTACAGGGGATTAACTATGGCTACACCTTC
CDR3 protein: CASSLGRVQGINYGYTF
clone size: -
D gene: TRBD1
V gene: TRBV19
J gene: TRBJ1-2

CDR3 DNA: TGCGCCAGCAGCCAAGGCTCAGGGGGTAACTACGAGCAGTACTTC
CDR3 protein: CASSQGSGGNYEQYF
clone size: -
D gene: TRBD1
V gene: TRBV4-1
J gene: TRBJ2-7

CDR3 DNA: TGTGCCAGCAGCGTAGCAGGAGGAGGTTTTGAAAAACTGTTTTTT
CDR3 protein: CASSVAGGGFEKLFF
clone size: few
D gene: -
V gene: TRBV9
J gene: TRBJ1-4

CDR3 DNA: TGTGCCAGCAGCCAAGATCCTCCCTACGAGCAGTACTTC
CDR3 protein: CASSQDPPYEQYF
clone size: once
D gene: -
V gene: TRBV3-1/TRBV3-2
J gene: TRBJ2-7

CDR3 DNA: TGTGCCAGCACCTCTCGGGGGGCTTATCAGCCCCAGCATTTT
CDR3 protein: CASTSRGAYQPQHF
clone size: -
D gene: -
V gene: TRBV6-5
J gene: TRBJ1-5

CDR3 DNA: TGTGCCAGTAGTGCAGGGGTTCTGAACACCGGGGAGCTGTTTTTT
CDR3 protein: CASSAGVLNTGELFF
clone size: -
D gene: -
V gene: TRBV19
J gene: TRBJ2-2

CDR3 DNA: TGTGCCAGCAGCTTGGTGGCGGGGGGGGGCACAGATACGCAGTATTTT
CDR3 protein: CASSLVAGGGTDTQYF
clone size: -
D gene: TRBD2
V gene: TRBV5-6
J gene: TRBJ2-3

CDR3 DNA: TGTGCTAGTGGTTTGCCATTTGGGAGCGCCAACACCGGGGAGCTGTTTTTT
CDR3 protein: CASGLPFGSANTGELFF
clone size: -
D gene: -
V gene: TRBV12-5
J gene: TRBJ2-2

CDR3 DNA: TGCGCCAGCAGCTTGCCGAAGGACAGGGCCTCGGAAGGCTACACCTTC
CDR3 protein: CASSLPKDRASEGYTF
clone size: -
D gene: TRBD1
V gene: TRBV5-1
J gene: TRBJ1-2

CDR3 DNA: TGTGCCAGCAGTGATGTTCTAGCGGGGGCGTACAATGAGCAGTTCTTC
CDR3 protein: CASSDVLAGAYNEQFF
clone size: few
D gene: TRBD2
V gene: TRBV6-1
J gene: TRBJ2-1

CDR3 DNA: TGTGCCAGCAGCTTAGATGGGGCCTCCACAGATACGCAGTATTTT
CDR3 protein: CASSLDGASTDTQYF
clone size: once
D gene: -
V gene: TRBV11-2
J gene: TRBJ2-3

CDR3 DNA: TGTGCCAGCAGCCCGTGGCCCGGGGATCCCTCTGGGGCCAACGTCCTGACTTTC
CDR3 protein: CASSPWPGDPSGANVLTF
clone size: -
D gene: -
V gene: TRBV7-3
J gene: TRBJ2-6

CDR3 DNA: TGTGCCAGTAGTACCCCGGGACAGGGGAACTATGGCTACACCTTC
CDR3 protein: CASSTPGQGNYGYTF
clone size: -
D gene: TRBD1
V gene: TRBV19
J gene: TRBJ1-2

CDR3 DNA: TGCAGTGCTAGTCTGACAGGGAACTACGAGCAGTACTTC
CDR3 protein: CSASLTGNYEQYF
clone size: -
D gene: TRBD1
V gene: TRBV20-1
J gene: TRBJ2-7

CDR3 DNA: TGTGCCAGCAGTTTAGCGGGGGGAGAGACCCAGTACTTC
CDR3 protein: CASSLAGGETQYF
clone size: -
D gene: TRBD2
V gene: TRBV7-3
J gene: TRBJ2-5